The source of this TCR beta chain is a study of shared clonotypes between healthy human individuals. The assay was immunoSEQ multiplex PCR, and TCRdb's table has in-frame clones only and misses some. The sample has under 1,100,000 clones; 78% are singletons. The CDR3 has 16 amino acids. V shed 6 bases, J shed 5 bases, and the junction held 7 bases outside the gene matches. Germline lookup yields CDR1 MDHEN and CDR2 SYDVKM. This clone was counted a few times. Sequenced sample: memory CD4+ T cells from PBMCs. Described subset: CD45RA-negative fraction. The TCR comes from a man younger than 35 in good health. Some clones in this sample may be carry-over from other donors' samples. The V call is TRBV28, the J call TRBJ2-3, with 14 bases fitting TRBD2. The CDR3 protein is CASSSGTSGRVDTQYF. The CDR3 DNA reads TGTGCCAGCAGCTCCGGGACTAGCGGGAGAGTAGATACGCAGTATTTT.